Given below is one TCR beta chain in context. Its antigen is not identified. The sample originates from a study of graft-versus-host responses after intestinal transplantation. Repertoires were generated with immunoSEQ multiplex PCR, while TCRdb's copy carries only in-frame clones and drops some. Of some 110,000 clones in the sample, approximately 93% were seen once. General study results and limits: Patients with graft-donor T cell macrochimerism had high graft-versus-host to host-versus-graft clonal ratios in allografts. Detected in recipient marrow were GvH clones, some of which were first observed in ileum or blood.

Germline lookup yields CDR1 MRHNA and CDR2 SNTAGT. The CDR3 spans 16 residues. The V end lost 9 bases, the J end lost 1 base, and 21 bases lay between the germline ends. V gene TRBV6-4 combines with J gene TRBJ1-1; maybe TRBD1 (5 bases). The source material was unstimulated CD8+ T cells sorted from spleen or lymph node cells, sampled before transplant. This receptor was identified in a human donor who was the organ donor for an intestinal transplant. The CDR3 loop is CARPSNTGRSNTEAFF. The CDR3 nucleotides read TGTGCCAGGCCTTCAAACACGGGACGTTCGAACACTGAAGCTTTCTTT.